This TCR beta chain appears in the sequencing data of a study of cytomegalovirus exposure and HLA in healthy donors. A word on this clone: Its specificity is not known.

A multiplex PCR was run with 60 Vbeta primers and 13 Jbeta primers. Here immunoSEQ multiplex PCR was the method, and the copy in TCRdb shows in-frame clones only, minus some. The sample yields 200,000 to 300,000 clones, approximately 85% seen once. Study-wide findings and caveats: The later analysis indicated that the majority of CMV-associated TCR beta chains appeared HLA-restricted. As a later analysis showed, a missense DCLRE1C variant was linked to trimming of TCR beta V- and J-genes.

The germline gives CDR1 SGHTA, CDR2 FQGNSA. CDR3 length equals 14 residues. Between the trimmed V and J ends, which lost 0 bases and 3 bases, there was a span of 9 bases. This TCR was sampled from a woman in her thirties or forties in good health and CMV-seropositive. The chain carries TRBV7-2 and TRBJ2-7, with D uncertain. Material: PBMCs. Here the CDR3 reads CASSLAQISYEQYF. The CDR3 DNA reads as TGTGCCAGCAGCTTAGCACAGATTAGCTACGAGCAGTACTTC.